These T cell receptor beta chains were read from a single sample in a study of cytomegalovirus exposure and HLA in healthy donors. Sequencing was performed with immunoSEQ multiplex PCR; in TCRdb, only in-frame clones are kept and a portion is missing. Among approximately 150,000 clones listed, about three quarters were seen once. The sequencing sample was made of PBMCs. All receptors come from a man younger than 40 in good health and CMV-seropositive. The CDR3 runs from the conserved cysteine through the conserved F or W. Fields, in order: V gene, clone size, J gene, D gene, CDR3 DNA, CDR3 protein. A D gene is named only where the DNA matches it firmly. For some rows the clone size is stated as once, few or many, or as a class when expanded; others skip it.

TRBV9	.	TRBJ2-2	TRBD1	TGTGCCAGCAGCGTTGCTCCGGGACAGGGGGACACCGGGGAGCTGTTTTTT	CASSVAPGQGDTGELFF
TRBV12-5	once	TRBJ2-3	.	TGTGCTAGTGGTCCGGACACCACCGATACGCAGTATTTT	CASGPDTTDTQYF
TRBV9	.	TRBJ2-7	TRBD2	TGTGCCAGCAGCGTAGGGGAGGGTCGCTACGAGCAGTACTTC	CASSVGEGRYEQYF
TRBV29-1	.	TRBJ2-7	TRBD2	TGCAGCGTTCCAGGTAGGACTAGCGGGAGGAACGAGCAGTACTTC	CSVPGRTSGRNEQYF
TRBV27	.	TRBJ2-1	TRBD2	TGTGCCAGCAGGAACCTAGCGGGAGGGGCCCGTGAGCAGTTCTTC	CASRNLAGGAREQFF
TRBV5-1	few	TRBJ2-2	.	TGCGCCAGCAGCTTCTCCGGGGAGCTGTTTTTT	CASSFSGELFF
TRBV28	.	TRBJ2-7	TRBD2	TGTGCCAGCAGAACAACTAGCGACGAGCAGTACTTC	CASRTTSDEQYF
TRBV19	many	TRBJ1-2	TRBD1	TGTGCCAGTAGTGGTGGGACAGGGGGGCGCTCCTACTATGGCTACACCTTC	CASSGGTGGRSYYGYTF
TRBV7-8	.	TRBJ1-4	TRBD1	TGTGCCAGCAGCGAGACAGGGGTTGGTGAAAAACTGTTTTTT	CASSETGVGEKLFF
TRBV11-2	.	TRBJ2-7	.	TGTGCCAGCAGCATTGGCCCGTTTTACGAGCAGTACTTC	CASSIGPFYEQYF
TRBV2	few	TRBJ1-5	.	TGTGCCAGCAGTCCTAGTAATAGCAATCAGCCCCAGCATTTT	CASSPSNSNQPQHF